The subject of this entry is one T cell receptor beta chain. No antigen is known for it. TCRdb's table, derived via immunoSEQ multiplex PCR, lists solely in-frame clones and lacks some. The table has just under 85,000 clones, roughly 84% seen once. Trimming took 0 bases from V and 6 from J, leaving 17 bases between them. CDR3 size: 17 residues. Germline V gives CDR1 SGHVS, CDR2 FQNEAQ. The record originates from a study of OX40 agonist ivuxolimab in advanced cancers. Study-wide background: Treatment of patients was with ivuxolimab, an agonistic anti-OX40 (CD134) antibody. Earlier treatment with anti-PD-1, anti-PD-L1 or anti-CTLA-4 was permitted, and about 40% had received some.

Overall study findings and caveats: Patients who responded partially at 0.1-3.0 mg/kg showed clonal expansion ranking among the lowest.

Here the sequenced sample was CD4+ or CD8+ T cells sorted from blood, taken in a trial of the OX40 agonist ivuxolimab. The source is an adult with an advanced solid tumor such as melanoma, head and neck, liver or kidney cancer. J is TRBJ2-2 and V is TRBV7-8; tentatively, D is TRBD1 or TRBD2 (6 bases each). CDR3 coding DNA: TGTGCCAGCAGCTTAGCGCGGTGGAGGGGGGCCCCCGGGGAGCTGTTTTTT. Protein product: CASSLARWRGAPGELFF.